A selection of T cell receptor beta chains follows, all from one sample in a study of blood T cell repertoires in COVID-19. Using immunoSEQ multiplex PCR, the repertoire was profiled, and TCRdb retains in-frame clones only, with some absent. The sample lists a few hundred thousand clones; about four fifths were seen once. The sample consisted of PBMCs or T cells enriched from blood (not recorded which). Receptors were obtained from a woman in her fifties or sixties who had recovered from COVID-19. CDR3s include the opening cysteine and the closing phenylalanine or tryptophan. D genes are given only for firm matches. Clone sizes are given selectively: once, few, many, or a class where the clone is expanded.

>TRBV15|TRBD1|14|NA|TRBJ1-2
CATSRGGTGGGYTF
TGTGCCACCAGCAGAGGTGGGACAGGGGGCGGCTACACCTTC
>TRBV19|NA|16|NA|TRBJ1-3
CASTEGSGLNGNTIYF
TGTGCCAGCACTGAGGGGTCCGGACTAAATGGAAACACCATATATTTT
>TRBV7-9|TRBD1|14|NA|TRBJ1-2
CASSSASGQLGYTF
TGTGCCAGCAGCTCTGCCTCGGGACAGCTTGGCTACACCTTC
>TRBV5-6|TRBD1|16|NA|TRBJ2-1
CASSLAGGYSYNEQFF
TGTGCCAGCAGCTTAGCAGGGGGATACTCCTACAATGAGCAGTTCTTC
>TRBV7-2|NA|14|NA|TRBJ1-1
CASSTRQDPTEAFF
TGTGCCAGCAGCACAAGACAGGACCCCACTGAAGCTTTCTTT
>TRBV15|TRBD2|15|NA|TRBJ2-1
CATSRDTSGYNEQFF
TGTGCCACCAGCAGAGATACTAGCGGATACAATGAGCAGTTCTTC
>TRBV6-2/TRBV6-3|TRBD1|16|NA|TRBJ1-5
CASSYRWTGARQPQHF
TGTGCCAGCAGTTACCGATGGACAGGGGCAAGGCAGCCCCAGCATTTT
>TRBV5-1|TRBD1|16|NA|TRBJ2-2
CASSQPETGLTGELFF
TGCGCCAGCAGCCAGCCCGAGACAGGGCTGACCGGGGAGCTGTTTTTT
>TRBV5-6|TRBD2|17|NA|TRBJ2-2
CASSPELAGLNTGELFF
TGTGCCAGCAGCCCCGAACTAGCGGGGCTGAACACCGGGGAGCTGTTTTTT
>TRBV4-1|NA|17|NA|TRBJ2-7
CASSQGSVGTLFYEQYF
TGCGCCAGCAGCCAAGGAAGTGTCGGGACACTTTTCTACGAGCAGTACTTC
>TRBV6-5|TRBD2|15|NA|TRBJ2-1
CASSKTSGGTGEQFF
TGTGCCAGCAGTAAGACTAGCGGGGGTACTGGTGAGCAGTTCTTC
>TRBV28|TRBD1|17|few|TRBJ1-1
CASSIWTGKGSGTEAFF
TGTGCCAGCAGCATATGGACAGGCAAGGGGTCGGGCACTGAAGCTTTCTTT
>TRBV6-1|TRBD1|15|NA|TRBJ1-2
CASSPGDRRYYGYTF
TGTGCCAGCAGTCCCGGGGACAGGCGGTACTATGGCTACACCTTC
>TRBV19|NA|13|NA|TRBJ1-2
CASSAGKNYGYTF
TGTGCCAGTAGCGCGGGGAAAAACTATGGCTACACCTTC
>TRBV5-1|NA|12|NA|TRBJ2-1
CASRTGGNEQFF
TGCGCCAGCAGGACCGGCGGCAATGAGCAGTTCTTC
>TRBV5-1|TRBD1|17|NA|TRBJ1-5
CASSSARQGANNQPQHF
TGCGCCAGCAGCAGCGCCCGACAGGGGGCAAACAATCAGCCCCAGCATTTT
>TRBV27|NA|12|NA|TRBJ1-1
CASRRQGAEAFF
TGTGCCAGCAGGCGCCAAGGGGCTGAAGCTTTCTTT
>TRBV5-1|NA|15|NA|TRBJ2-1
CASSLGQESYNEQFF
TGCGCCAGCAGCTTGGGACAGGAATCCTACAATGAGCAGTTCTTC
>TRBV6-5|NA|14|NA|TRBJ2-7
CASSYSTTSYEQYF
TGTGCCAGCAGTTACTCGACAACCTCCTACGAGCAGTACTTC
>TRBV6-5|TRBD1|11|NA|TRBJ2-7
CASDRGYEQYF
TGTGCCAGCGACAGGGGGTACGAGCAGTACTTC
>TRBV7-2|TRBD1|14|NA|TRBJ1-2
CASTKSTGGHGYTF
TGTGCCAGCACCAAATCGACAGGGGGTCATGGCTACACCTTC
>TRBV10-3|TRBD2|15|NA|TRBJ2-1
CAITGAGGAYNEQFF
TGTGCCATCACGGGAGCGGGAGGAGCATACAATGAGCAGTTCTTC
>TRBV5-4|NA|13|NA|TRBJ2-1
CASSLTAYNEQFF
TGTGCCAGCAGCTTGACAGCCTACAATGAGCAGTTCTTC
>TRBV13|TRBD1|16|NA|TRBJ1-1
CASRSRWTGINTEAFF
TGTGCCAGCAGATCAAGGTGGACAGGAATTAACACTGAAGCTTTCTTT
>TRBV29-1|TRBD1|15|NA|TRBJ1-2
CSVEDRDRGYYGYTF
TGCAGCGTTGAAGACCGGGACAGGGGGTACTATGGCTACACCTTC
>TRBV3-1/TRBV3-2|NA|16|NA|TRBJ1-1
CASSPIKGQGNTEAFF
TGTGCCAGCAGCCCCATAAAGGGGCAAGGGAACACTGAAGCTTTCTTT
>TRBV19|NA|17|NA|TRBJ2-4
CASSVPSEVLGGNIQYF
TGTGCCAGTAGTGTACCCAGTGAGGTCCTGGGAGGAAACATTCAGTACTTC
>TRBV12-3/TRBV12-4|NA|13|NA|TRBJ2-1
CASLGSNRNEQFF
TGTGCCAGCCTGGGGAGCAACCGGAATGAGCAGTTCTTC
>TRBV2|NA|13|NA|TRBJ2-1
CASDSASYNEQFF
TGTGCCAGCGACAGCGCCTCCTACAATGAGCAGTTCTTC
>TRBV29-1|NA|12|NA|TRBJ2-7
CSVGASSYEQYF
TGCAGCGTTGGGGCGAGCTCCTACGAGCAGTACTTC
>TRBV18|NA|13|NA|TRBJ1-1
CASSPGAPTEAFF
TGTGCCAGCTCACCTGGGGCCCCCACTGAAGCTTTCTTT
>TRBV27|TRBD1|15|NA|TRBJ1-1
CASSLETGGNTEAFF
TGTGCCAGCAGTTTAGAGACAGGGGGTAACACTGAAGCTTTCTTT